Shown below are 9 T cell receptor beta chains from a single sample sequenced in a study of cytomegalovirus exposure and HLA in healthy donors. PCR used 60 Vbeta primers and 13 Jbeta primers. TCRdb keeps only in-frame clones here, not all; method: immunoSEQ multiplex PCR. Here the sample spans fewer than 80,000 clones, about 65% being singletons. Sequenced input: PBMCs. The receptors were sampled from a man aged 50-60 years in good health and CMV-seropositive.

The sample holds a few counts of this clone. The V gene is TRBV29-1, the J gene TRBJ2-7; D uncertain. CDR3 length: 12 residues. V gave up 8 bases and J gave up 1 base, with 12 bases separating them. CDR1 and CDR2 from the germline V gene are SQVTM and ANQGSEA. The CDR3 here is CSPRDSSYEQYF. CDR3 coding DNA: TGCAGCCCCCGAGACTCGTCCTACGAGCAGTACTTC.

The V gene is TRBV5-4, the J gene TRBJ2-2, with TRBD1 matching 7 bases. The germline V gene has CDR1 SGHNT and CDR2 YYREEE (reference sequence). This CDR3 is 16 amino acids long. V dropped 2 bases and J dropped 3; count of bases not matched to a gene: 7. As DNA, the CDR3 is TGTGCCAGCAGCTTTCGAAACAGGGGCGACACCGGGGAGCTGTTTTTT. Protein: CASSFRNRGDTGELFF.

The chain combines TRBV7-2 with TRBJ2-7, with 7 bases aligning to TRBD1. V lost 4 bases and J lost 6; bases outside the gene matches: 6. Germline V gene lookup returns CDR1 SGHTA and CDR2 FQGNSA. The CDR3 runs 13 residues. CDR3 nucleotides: TGTGCCAGCAGCTCGATCAGGGGGTTCGAGCAGTACTTC. Protein sequence: CASSSIRGFEQYF.

The chain uses TRBV30 and TRBJ1-2; 7 bases agree with TRBD1. The V gene's germline CDR1 is GTSNPN and CDR2 SVGIG (reference sequence). This CDR3 has 13 residues. J was trimmed by 4 bases and V by 7 bases; bases with no gene match: 9. In nucleotides, the CDR3 is TGTGCCTTTGCCAGGGACAGCATCTATGGCTACACCTTC. Amino acid sequence: CAFARDSIYGYTF.

The chain joins TRBV14 to TRBJ1-1; 8 bases match TRBD1. Germline-derived CDR1 and CDR2 are SGHDN and FVKESK. Unmatched junction bases numbered 7, after V lost 1 base and J lost 3 bases. This CDR3 has 16 residues. CDR3 coding DNA: TGTGCCAGCAGCCAAGGGACAGGGAGAGGGGACACTGAAGCTTTCTTT. As protein: CASSQGTGRGDTEAFF.

The chain couples TRBV15 to TRBJ1-3; 7 bases are shared with TRBD1. CDR1 is LNHNV and CDR2 is YYDKDF in the germline V gene (reference sequence). Trimming at V came to 1 base and at J to 0 bases, leaving 3 bases not matched to a gene. This CDR3 is built from 16 residues. CDR3: CATSRVGGTSGNTIYF. CDR3 DNA sequence: TGTGCCACCAGCAGAGTAGGGGGCACCTCTGGAAACACCATATATTTT.

This clone has only a few counts. The chain recombines TRBV28 with TRBJ1-1; D is unclear. CDR3 length: 15 amino acids. V was shortened by 8 bases and J by 1 base, with 17 bases between the two germline ends. Germline lookup yields CDR1 MDHEN and CDR2 SYDVKM. This CDR3 reads CASGEVRGPNTEAFF. CDR3 nucleotide sequence: TGTGCCAGCGGGGAGGTGCGAGGGCCGAACACTGAAGCTTTCTTT.

This clone came up once. The CDR3 loop is CSVEGQGSTDTQYF. The CDR3 DNA sequence: TGCAGCGTTGAAGGACAGGGGAGCACAGATACGCAGTATTTT. The chain employs TRBV29-1 and TRBJ2-3, with 8 positions matching TRBD1. CDR3 length: 14 residues. Germline trimming cut 1 base from V and 0 bases from J; bases unmatched to any gene: 0. Germline CDR1 is SQVTM and CDR2 is ANQGSEA.

V gene TRBV11-2 combines with J gene TRBJ2-7; no firm D call. V was cut by 3 bases and J by 0 bases, with 12 bases left in between. Germline loops: CDR1 SGHAT, CDR2 FQNNGV. The CDR3 length is 15 residues. CDR3 loop: CASSLRRPNSYEQYF. The CDR3 region has the DNA TGTGCCAGCAGCTTGCGGCGCCCAAACTCCTACGAGCAGTACTTC. Full variable domain (outside the CDR3, taken from reference TRBV11-2 and TRBJ2-7): EAGVAQSPRYKIIEKRQSVAFWCNPISGHATLYWYQQILGQGPKLLIQFQNNGVVDDSQLPKDRFSAERLKGVDSTLKIQPAKLEDSAVYLCASSLRRPNSYEQYFGPGTRLTVT.